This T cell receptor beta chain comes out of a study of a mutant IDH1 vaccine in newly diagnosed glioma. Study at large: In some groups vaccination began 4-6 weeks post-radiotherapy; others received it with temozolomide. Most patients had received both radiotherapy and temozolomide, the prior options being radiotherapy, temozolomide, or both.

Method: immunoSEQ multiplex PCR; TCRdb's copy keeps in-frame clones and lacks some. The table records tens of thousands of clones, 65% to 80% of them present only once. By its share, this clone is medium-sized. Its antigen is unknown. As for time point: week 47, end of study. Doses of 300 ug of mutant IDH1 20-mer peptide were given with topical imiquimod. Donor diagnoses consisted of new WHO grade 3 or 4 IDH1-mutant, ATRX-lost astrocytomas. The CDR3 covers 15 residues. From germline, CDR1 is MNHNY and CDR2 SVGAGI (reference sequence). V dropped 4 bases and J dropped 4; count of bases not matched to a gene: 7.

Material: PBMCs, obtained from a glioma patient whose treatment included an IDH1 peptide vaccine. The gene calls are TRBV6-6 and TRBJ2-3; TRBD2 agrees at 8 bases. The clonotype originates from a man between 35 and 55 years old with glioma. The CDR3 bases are TGTGCCAGCAGTTGGGAAGCGGGAGTGTCAGATACGCAGTATTTT. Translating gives CASSWEAGVSDTQYF.